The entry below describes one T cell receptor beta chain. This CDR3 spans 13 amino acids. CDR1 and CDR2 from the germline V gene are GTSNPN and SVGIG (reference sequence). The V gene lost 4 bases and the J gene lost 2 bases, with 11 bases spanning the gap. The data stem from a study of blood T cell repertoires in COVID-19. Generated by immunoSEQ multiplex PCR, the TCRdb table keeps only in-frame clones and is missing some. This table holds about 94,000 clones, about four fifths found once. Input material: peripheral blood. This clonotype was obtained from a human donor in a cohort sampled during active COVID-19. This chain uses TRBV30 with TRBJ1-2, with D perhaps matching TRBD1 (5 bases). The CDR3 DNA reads TGTGCCTGGACTCTCCCAGGGAACTATGGCTACACCTTC. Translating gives CAWTLPGNYGYTF. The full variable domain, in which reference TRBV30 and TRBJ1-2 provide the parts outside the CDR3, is SQTIHQWPATLVQPVGSPLSLECTVEGTSNPNLYWYRQAAGRGLQLLFYSVGIGQISSEVPQNLSASRPQDRQFILSSKKLLLSDSGFYLCAWTLPGNYGYTFGSGTRLTVV.